This T cell receptor beta chain is drawn from a study of shared clonotypes between healthy human individuals. Findings of the study overall: Clonotype sharing among donors likely depends on sequencing depth.

The CDR3 sequence is 14 residues long. V dropped 1 base and J dropped 6 bases, with 12 bases sitting between them. The V gene's germline CDR1 is SEHNR and CDR2 FQNEAQ (reference sequence). Libraries were prepared by immunoSEQ multiplex PCR; TCRdb keeps only in-frame clonotypes and omits some of them. Here the sample spans approximately 1.1 million clones, 78% being singletons. Details on this clone: The antigen is undetermined.

Specimen: memory CD4+ T cells from PBMCs. Subset defined: CD45RA-negative fraction. The chain links TRBV7-9 to TRBJ1-2, with unresolved D. The origin of this receptor is a man aged 18 to 29 in good health. Some clones in this sample may be carry-over from other donors' samples. The CDR3 DNA is TGTGCCAGCAGCTTAGAGAGGTCGAAGAATGGCTACACCTTC. This gives the protein CASSLERSKNGYTF. Filled out from reference TRBV7-9 and TRBJ1-2, the complete variable domain reads DTGVSQNPRHKITKRGQNVTFRCDPISEHNRLYWYRQTLGQGPEFLTYFQNEAQLEKSRLLSDRFSAERPKGSFSTLEIQRTEQGDSAMYLCASSLERSKNGYTFGSGTRLTVV.